This T cell receptor beta chain originates from a study of T cells in Graves' hyperthyroidism and ophthalmopathy. Germline V CDR1 and CDR2: MNHNS, SASEGT. The CDR3 is 19 residues long. Unmatched junction bases numbered 14, after V lost 3 bases and J lost 2 bases. The sample holds many counts of this clonotype. From RNA transcripts, TCR beta CDR3 regions were amplified. Researchers ran a first-round RT-PCR on the TCR CDR3 using the HTBI primer set. TCRdb called the multiplex PCR reads again in MiXCR, with one record for every CDR3 protein. The sample lists some 350,000 distinct CDR3 sequences; around 13% were seen once.

The rearrangement joins TRBV6-1 to TRBJ1-5, with 9 bases matching TRBD1. This receptor was obtained from a woman aged 40 to 50 with Graves' ophthalmopathy. The sequenced material came from blood. CDR3 nucleotide sequence: TGTGCCAGCAGTGATCGTGGGGGGACAGGGACCGTTCGCAATCAGCCCCAGCATTTT. Its protein product is CASSDRGGTGTVRNQPQHF.